The clone carrying this TCR beta chain has ten or more counts. Its antigen is currently unknown. Trimming pared 4 bases from V and 7 bases from J, leaving 23 bases between. Germline assignment: CDR1 SGHAT and CDR2 FQNNGV. The CDR3 has 17 amino acids. Researchers amplified the TCR beta CDR3 regions from RNA transcripts. The study used the HTBI primer set for a first-round RT-PCR of the TCR CDR3. TCRdb reprocessed the multiplex PCR reads via MiXCR and lists one record per CDR3 protein. Of a few hundred thousand distinct CDR3 sequences listed, about a sixth are singletons. This sample is part of a study of T cells in Graves' hyperthyroidism and ophthalmopathy. General study results and limits: In simple terms, a model built on 13 V-J features told ophthalmopathy apart from stable hyperthyroidism. Most thyroid clonotypes that were expanded above 0.001 also turned up in blood.

Based on clinical symptoms, serum thyroxine and TRAb, thyroid ultrasound and orbital computed tomography, diagnoses were reached. The PBMCs studied were ones that came from 8.5 to 10 ml fresh peripheral blood. The chain joins TRBV11-2 to TRBJ2-1, with D tentatively TRBD2 (7 bases). This clonotype was sampled from a woman aged 18-29 years with Graves' ophthalmopathy. Sequenced sample: blood. CDR3 region: CASSSWGGQRVGNEQFF. DNA for the CDR3: TGTGCCAGCAGCTCCTGGGGGGGGCAAAGGGTGGGAAATGAGCAGTTCTTC. Based on the CDR3 plus reference TRBV11-2 and TRBJ2-1, the full variable domain is EAGVAQSPRYKIIEKRQSVAFWCNPISGHATLYWYQQILGQGPKLLIQFQNNGVVDDSQLPKDRFSAERLKGVDSTLKIQPAKLEDSAVYLCASSSWGGQRVGNEQFFGPGTRLTVL.